This TCR beta chain emerged from a study of cytomegalovirus exposure and HLA in healthy donors. Study results and caveats: In an earlier analysis, about 87% or about 30%: the productive usage of most TCR beta V segments.

Germline CDR1 is SGDLS and CDR2 is YYNGEE. This CDR3 spans 16 amino acids. Trimming removed 4 bases from V and 1 base from J, with 15 bases in between. As for this clone: What it binds is not known.

The study ran its PCR with 60 Vbeta and 13 Jbeta primers. Method: immunoSEQ multiplex PCR; TCRdb's copy keeps in-frame clones and lacks some. The data hold some 140,000 clones, with about 80% observed a single time. The sequencing sample was made of PBMCs. This clonotype was sampled from a man in his forties in good health and CMV-seropositive. The chain has TRBV9 and TRBJ1-3; perhaps TRBD1 as D (6 bases). The CDR3 is CASSPLGGGSGNTIYF. The CDR3 coding sequence is TGTGCCAGCAGCCCCCTGGGAGGGGGTTCTGGAAACACCATATATTTT.